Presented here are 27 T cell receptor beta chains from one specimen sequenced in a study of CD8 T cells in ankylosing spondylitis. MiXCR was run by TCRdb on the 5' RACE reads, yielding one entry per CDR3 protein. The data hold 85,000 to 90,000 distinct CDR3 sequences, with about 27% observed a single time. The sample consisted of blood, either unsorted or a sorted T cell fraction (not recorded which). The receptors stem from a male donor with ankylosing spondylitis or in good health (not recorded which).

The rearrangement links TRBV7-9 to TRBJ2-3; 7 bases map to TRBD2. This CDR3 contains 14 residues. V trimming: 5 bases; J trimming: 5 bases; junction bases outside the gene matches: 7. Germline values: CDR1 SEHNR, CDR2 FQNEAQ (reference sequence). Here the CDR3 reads CASSVTSVVDTQYF. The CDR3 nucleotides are TGTGCCAGCAGCGTCACTAGCGTGGTAGATACGCAGTATTTT.

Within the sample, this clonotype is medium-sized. The CDR3 loop reads CASSLVAQGQGTGELFF. For the CDR3, the DNA is TGCGCCAGCAGCTTGGTCGCACAGGGACAAGGCACCGGGGAGCTGTTTTTT. The chain has TRBV5-1 and TRBJ2-2, with D tentatively TRBD1 (6 bases). CDR3 length equals 17 residues. Germline-derived CDR1 and CDR2 are SGHRS and YFSETQ. The V gene lost 0 bases and the J gene lost 4 bases, with 16 bases spanning the gap.

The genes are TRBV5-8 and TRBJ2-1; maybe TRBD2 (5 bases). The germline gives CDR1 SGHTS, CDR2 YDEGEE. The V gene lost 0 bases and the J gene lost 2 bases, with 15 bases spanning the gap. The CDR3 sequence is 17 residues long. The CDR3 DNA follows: TGTGCCAGCAGCTTGGCCCCGGGGTCTAGCACCTACAATGAGCAGTTCTTC. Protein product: CASSLAPGSSTYNEQFF. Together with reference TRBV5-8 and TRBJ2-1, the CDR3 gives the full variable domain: EAGVTQSPTHLIKTRGQQATLRCSPISGHTSVYWYQQALGLGLQFLLWYDEGEERNRGNFPPRFSGRQFPNYSSELNVNALELEDSALYLCASSLAPGSSTYNEQFFGPGTRLTVL.

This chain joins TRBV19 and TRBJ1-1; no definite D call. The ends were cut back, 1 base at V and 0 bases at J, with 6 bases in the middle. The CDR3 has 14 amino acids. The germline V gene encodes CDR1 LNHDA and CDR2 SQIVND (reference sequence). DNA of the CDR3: TGTGCCAGTAGTATAGTGGGGATGAACACTGAAGCTTTCTTT. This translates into CASSIVGMNTEAFF.

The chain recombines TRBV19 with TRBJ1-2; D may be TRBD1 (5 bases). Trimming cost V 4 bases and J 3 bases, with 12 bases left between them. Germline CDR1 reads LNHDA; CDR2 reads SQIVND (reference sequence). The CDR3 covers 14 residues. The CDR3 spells CASSTDRGDYGYTF. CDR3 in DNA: TGTGCCAGTAGTACGGATCGGGGGGACTATGGCTACACCTTC.

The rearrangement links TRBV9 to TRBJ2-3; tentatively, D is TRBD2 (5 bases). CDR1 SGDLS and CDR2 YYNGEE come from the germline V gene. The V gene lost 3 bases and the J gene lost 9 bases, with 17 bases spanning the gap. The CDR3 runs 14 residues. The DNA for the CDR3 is TGTGCCAGCAGCGAACTAGTAACTCCGGGCACGCAGTATTTT. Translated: CASSELVTPGTQYF.

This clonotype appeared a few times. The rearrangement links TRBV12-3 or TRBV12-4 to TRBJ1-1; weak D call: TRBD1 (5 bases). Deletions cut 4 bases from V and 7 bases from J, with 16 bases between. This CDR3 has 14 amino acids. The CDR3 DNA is TGTGCCAGCAGTTCCCAGGCGGGGGATGATGAAGCTTTCTTT. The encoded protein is CASSSQAGDDEAFF.

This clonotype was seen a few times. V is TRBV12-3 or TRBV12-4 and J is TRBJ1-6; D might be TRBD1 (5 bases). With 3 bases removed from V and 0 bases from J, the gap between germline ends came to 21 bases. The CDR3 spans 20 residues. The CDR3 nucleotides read TGTGCCAGCAGTTTTCGGCCGGAGGGGACCTTCACCTCCTATAATTCACCCCTCCACTTT. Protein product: CASSFRPEGTFTSYNSPLHF.

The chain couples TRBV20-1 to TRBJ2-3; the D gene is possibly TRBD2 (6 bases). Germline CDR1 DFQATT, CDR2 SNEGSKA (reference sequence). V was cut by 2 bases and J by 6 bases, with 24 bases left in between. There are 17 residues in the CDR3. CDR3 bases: TGCAGTGCTAGATTCACTTTTATGGCGGCGGGGCTCGATACGCAGTATTTT. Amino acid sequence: CSARFTFMAAGLDTQYF.

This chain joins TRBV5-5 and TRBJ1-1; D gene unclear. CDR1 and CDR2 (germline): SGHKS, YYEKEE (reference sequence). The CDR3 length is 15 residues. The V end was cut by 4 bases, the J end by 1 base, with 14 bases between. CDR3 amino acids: CASSPYHGPNTEAFF. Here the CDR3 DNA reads TGTGCCAGCAGCCCTTACCACGGACCGAACACTGAAGCTTTCTTT.

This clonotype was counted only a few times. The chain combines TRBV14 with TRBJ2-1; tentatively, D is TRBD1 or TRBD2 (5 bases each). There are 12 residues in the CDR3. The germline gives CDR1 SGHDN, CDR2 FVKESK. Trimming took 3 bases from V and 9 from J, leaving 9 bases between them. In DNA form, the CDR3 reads TGTGCCAGCAGCCAGCCGGGGCTTGAGCAGTTCTTC. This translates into CASSQPGLEQFF.

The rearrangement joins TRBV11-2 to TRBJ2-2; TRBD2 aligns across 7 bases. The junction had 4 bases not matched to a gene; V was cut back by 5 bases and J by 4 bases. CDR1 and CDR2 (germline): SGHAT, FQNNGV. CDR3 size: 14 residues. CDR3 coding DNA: TGTGCCAGCAGCATAAGCGGGATCACCGGGGAGCTGTTTTTT. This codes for CASSISGITGELFF.

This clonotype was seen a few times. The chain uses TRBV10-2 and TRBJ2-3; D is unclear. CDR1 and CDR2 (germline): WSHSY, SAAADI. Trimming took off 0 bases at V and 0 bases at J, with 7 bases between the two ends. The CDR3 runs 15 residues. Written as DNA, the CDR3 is TGCGCCAGCAGTGAGTCGTTGGTTAGCACAGATACGCAGTATTTT. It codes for CASSESLVSTDTQYF.

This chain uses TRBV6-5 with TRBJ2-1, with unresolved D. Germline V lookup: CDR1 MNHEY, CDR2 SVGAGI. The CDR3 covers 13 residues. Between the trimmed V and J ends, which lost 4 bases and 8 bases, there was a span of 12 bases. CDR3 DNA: TGTGCCAGCAGTTCCCCCGTCCTCTATGAGCAGTTCTTC. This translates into CASSSPVLYEQFF.

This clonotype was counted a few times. CDR3 sequence: CASSVDEGASTDTQYF. The CDR3 nucleotides read TGTGCCAGCAGCGTAGATGAGGGGGCAAGCACAGATACGCAGTATTTT. The chain employs TRBV9 and TRBJ2-3, with 7 positions matching TRBD1. The ends lost 0 bases at V and 0 bases at J; junction bases unmatched: 4. The CDR3 consists of 16 residues. Germline V gene sequence: CDR1 SGDLS, CDR2 YYNGEE.

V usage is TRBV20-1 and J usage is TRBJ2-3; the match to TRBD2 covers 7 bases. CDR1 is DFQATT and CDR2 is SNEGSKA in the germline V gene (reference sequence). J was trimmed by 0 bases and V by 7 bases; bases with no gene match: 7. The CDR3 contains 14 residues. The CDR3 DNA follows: TGCAGTGTTACAGAGCGGGACAGCACAGATACGCAGTATTTT. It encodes CSVTERDSTDTQYF.

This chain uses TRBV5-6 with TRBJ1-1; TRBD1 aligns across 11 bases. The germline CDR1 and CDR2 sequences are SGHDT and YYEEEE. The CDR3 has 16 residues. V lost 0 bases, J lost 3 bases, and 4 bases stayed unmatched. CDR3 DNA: TGTGCCAGCAGCTTGGCGGGACAGGGGGTGTACACTGAAGCTTTCTTT. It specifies CASSLAGQGVYTEAFF.

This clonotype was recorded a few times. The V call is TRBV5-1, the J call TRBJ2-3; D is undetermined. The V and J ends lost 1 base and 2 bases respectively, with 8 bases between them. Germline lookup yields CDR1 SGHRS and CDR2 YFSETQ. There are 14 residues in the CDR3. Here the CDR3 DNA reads TGCGCCAGCAGCTTGCAGCAGCACACAGATACGCAGTATTTT. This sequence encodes CASSLQQHTDTQYF. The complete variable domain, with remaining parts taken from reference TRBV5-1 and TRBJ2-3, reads KAGVTQTPRYLIKTRGQQVTLSCSPISGHRSVSWYQQTPGQGLQFLFEYFSETQRNKGNFPGRFSGRQFSNSRSEMNVSTLELGDSALYLCASSLQQHTDTQYFGPGTRLTVL.

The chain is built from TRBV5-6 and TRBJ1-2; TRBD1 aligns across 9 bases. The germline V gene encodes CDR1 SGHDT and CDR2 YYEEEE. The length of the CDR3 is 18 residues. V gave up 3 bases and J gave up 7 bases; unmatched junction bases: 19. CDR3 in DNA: TGTGCCAGCAGCTCCCTTATTGGGACAGGGAGCAAAGAAGGTGGCTACACCTTC. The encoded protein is CASSSLIGTGSKEGGYTF. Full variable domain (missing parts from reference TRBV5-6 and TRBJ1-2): DAGVTQSPTHLIKTRGQQVTLRCSPKSGHDTVSWYQQALGQGPQFIFQYYEEEERQRGNFPDRFSGHQFPNYSSELNVNALLLGDSALYLCASSSLIGTGSKEGGYTFGSGTRLTVV.

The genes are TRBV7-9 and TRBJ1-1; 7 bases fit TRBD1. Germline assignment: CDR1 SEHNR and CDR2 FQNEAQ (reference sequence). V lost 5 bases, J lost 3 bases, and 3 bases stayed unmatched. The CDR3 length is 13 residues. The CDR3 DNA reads TGTGCCAGCAGCCTAGACAGGGACACTGAAGCTTTCTTT. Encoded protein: CASSLDRDTEAFF.

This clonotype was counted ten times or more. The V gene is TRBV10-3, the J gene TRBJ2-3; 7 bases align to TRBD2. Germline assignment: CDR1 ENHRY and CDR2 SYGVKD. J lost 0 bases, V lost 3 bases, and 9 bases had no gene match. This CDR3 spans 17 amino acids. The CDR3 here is CAISDMGGGASTDTQYF. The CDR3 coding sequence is TGTGCCATCAGTGACATGGGCGGGGGAGCTAGCACAGATACGCAGTATTTT.

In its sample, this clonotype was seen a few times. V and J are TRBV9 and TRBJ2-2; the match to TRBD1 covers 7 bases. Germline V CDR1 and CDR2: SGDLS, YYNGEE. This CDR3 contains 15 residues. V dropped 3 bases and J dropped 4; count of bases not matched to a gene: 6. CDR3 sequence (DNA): TGTGCCAGCAGCGCAACAGGGGTTGGCACCGGGGAGCTGTTTTTT. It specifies CASSATGVGTGELFF.

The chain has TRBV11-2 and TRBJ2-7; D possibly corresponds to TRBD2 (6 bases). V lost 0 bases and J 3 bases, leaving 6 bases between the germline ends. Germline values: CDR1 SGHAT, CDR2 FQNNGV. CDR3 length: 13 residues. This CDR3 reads CASSLEGGYEQYF. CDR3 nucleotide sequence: TGTGCCAGCAGCTTAGAGGGAGGCTACGAGCAGTACTTC.

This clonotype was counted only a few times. The DNA for the CDR3 is TGTGCCAGCAGAATTGGTTCGACAGGGACCCGAGGTGAGCAGTACGTC. Translation gives CASRIGSTGTRGEQYV. The rearrangement links TRBV12-3 or TRBV12-4 to TRBJ2-7; TRBD1 matches 7 bases. V was pared by 6 bases and J by 7 bases, with 18 bases of the junction left unmatched. The CDR3 loop spans 16 amino acids.

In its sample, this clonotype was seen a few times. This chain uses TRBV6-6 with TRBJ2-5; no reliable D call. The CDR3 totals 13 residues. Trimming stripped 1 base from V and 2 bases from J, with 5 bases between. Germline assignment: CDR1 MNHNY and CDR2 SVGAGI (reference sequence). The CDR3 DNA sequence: TGTGCCAGCAGTTACTTAGAGCAAGAGACCCAGTACTTC. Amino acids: CASSYLEQETQYF.

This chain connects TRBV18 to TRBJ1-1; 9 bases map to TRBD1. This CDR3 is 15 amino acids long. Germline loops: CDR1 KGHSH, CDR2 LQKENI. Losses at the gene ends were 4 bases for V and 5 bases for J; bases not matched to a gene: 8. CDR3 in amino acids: CASSQSPGQGTEAFF. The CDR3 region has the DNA TGTGCCAGCTCACAAAGTCCGGGACAGGGTACTGAAGCTTTCTTT.

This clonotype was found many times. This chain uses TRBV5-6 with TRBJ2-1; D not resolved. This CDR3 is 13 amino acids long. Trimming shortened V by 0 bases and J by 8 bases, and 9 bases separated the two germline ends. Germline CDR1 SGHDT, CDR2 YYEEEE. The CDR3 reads CASSLERSHEQFF. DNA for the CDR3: TGTGCCAGCAGCTTGGAAAGGAGCCATGAGCAGTTCTTC.